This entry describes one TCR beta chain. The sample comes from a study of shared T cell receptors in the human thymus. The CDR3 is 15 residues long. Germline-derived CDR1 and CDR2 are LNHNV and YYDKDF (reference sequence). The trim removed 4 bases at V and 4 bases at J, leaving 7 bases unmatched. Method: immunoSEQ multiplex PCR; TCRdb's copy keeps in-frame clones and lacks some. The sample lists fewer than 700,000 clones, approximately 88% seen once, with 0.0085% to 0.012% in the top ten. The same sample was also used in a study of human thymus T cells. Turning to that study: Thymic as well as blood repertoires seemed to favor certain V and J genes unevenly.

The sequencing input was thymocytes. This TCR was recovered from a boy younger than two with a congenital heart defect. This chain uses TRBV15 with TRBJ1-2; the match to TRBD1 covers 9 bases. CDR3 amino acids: CATSTGQGNGYGYTF. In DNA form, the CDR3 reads TGTGCCACCAGCACCGGACAGGGGAACGGCTATGGCTACACCTTC.